This record covers a single T cell receptor (beta chain). As processed by the authors: The assay estimated nucleated cells by amplifying reference gene primers. The method was immunoSEQ multiplex PCR; TCRdb's version includes in-frame clones alone and lacks a portion of them. V and J calls plus clone size are reproduced from that table; the DNA served to infer D and trimming. The table has roughly 150,000 clones, approximately 90% seen once. This sample was taken from a study of blood T cell repertoires in COVID-19. As for the study in general: COVID-19 samples from acute and convalescent phases originated in the United States, Italy and Spain. Sources were T cells, B-cell-depleted T cells, or PBMCs; the material itself was cDNA or gDNA.

V dropped 5 bases and J dropped 4; count of bases not matched to a gene: 6. Germline V lookup: CDR1 LGHNT, CDR2 FRNRAP. CDR3 length: 15 residues. Sequenced material: peripheral blood. This receptor was obtained from a man aged 18 to 35 with acute or convalescent COVID-19. The chain is built from TRBV12-5 and TRBJ2-7; TRBD2 aligns across 12 bases. CDR3 amino acids: CASGLSTSGSYEQYF. The CDR3, as DNA: TGTGCTAGTGGTCTATCGACTAGCGGGAGTTACGAGCAGTACTTC.